The rows below give T cell receptor beta chains drawn from one sample of a study of Ad26.COV2.S vaccination and SARS-CoV-2 variants. Profiling relied on immunoSEQ multiplex PCR, and the TCRdb table lists in-frame clones only, not all of them. The table includes 300,000 to 350,000 clones, 80% to 90% detected once. Sequenced material: peripheral blood, taken in a trial of Ad26.COV2.S vaccine versus placebo. The receptor set was obtained from a person between 18 and 65 years old who received the Ad26.COV2.S COVID-19 vaccine or a placebo. Both conserved end residues are part of each CDR3. For some rows the clone size is stated as once, few or many, or as a class when expanded; others skip it.

clone_size | v_call | cdr3_aa
- | TRBV5-4 | CASSFASGRRTDTQYF
- | TRBV4-3 | CASSQAASTLTDTQYF
- | TRBV5-1 | CASSLVAEYEQYF
- | TRBV5-1 | CASSLVGGGTDTQYF
- | TRBV7-9 | CASSLIKLDTQYF
- | TRBV28 | CASSLHGSGKNTEAFF
- | TRBV28 | CATSTAGGVEKLFF
- | TRBV30 | CAWGGTSQPYNEQFF
- | TRBV4-2 | CASSQVAGEAPDTQYF
- | TRBV3-1/TRBV3-2 | CASSLDRNYGYTF
once | TRBV7-8 | CASSSFEGSEQYF
- | TRBV7-2 | CASSLAPSDVSYTF
- | TRBV6-5 | CASRGKGGYTDTQYF
- | TRBV19 | CASSIPGLYGYTF
once | TRBV15 | CATSGSRDSGGNYGYTF
- | TRBV7-9 | CASSQNTGQGRSEQFF
- | TRBV4-1 | CASSQDTGQLYSNQPQHF
few | TRBV9 | CASSVGLARGGELFF
- | TRBV23-1 | CASSRGPRGLVGNSPLHF
- | TRBV10-1 | CASSLGVMGTDTQYF
- | TRBV6-1 | CASSALLAGATDTQYF
once | TRBV6-5 | CASTPRALSGYTF
once | TRBV28 | CASSLLGRWGGNSPLHF
- | TRBV2 | CASSARTVNEQFF
few | TRBV27 | CASKVSAEQGGSYEQYF
- | TRBV27 | CASSPSRGRGGGNQPQHF
- | TRBV18 | CASSPLGRNTEAFF
- | TRBV24-1 | CATSPTGRLGQPQHF
- | TRBV9 | CASSVDPEGALYNEQFF
- | TRBV30 | CAWSRGSNQPQHF
- | TRBV4-1 | CASSQPRQTSGNTIYF
- | TRBV9 | CASSEGATYNEQFF
- | TRBV6-1 | CASSESGSGNTIYF
- | TRBV27 | CASSLSDTDTQYF
- | TRBV4-1 | CASSQGLAGGKIGANVLTF
- | TRBV19 | CASSMALFSNQPQHF
- | TRBV9 | CASSVDPNSSGNSPLHF
- | TRBV7-9 | CASTAGTRTYNEQFF
- | TRBV20-1 | CSASNAEGGDQPQHF
once | TRBV6-4 | CASSEEAGGSYNEQFF
- | TRBV28 | CASSGADQPQHF
- | TRBV18 | CASSPFTGLEMNTEAFF